This is a list of T cell receptor beta chains from one sample in a study of T cell responses to AZD1222 COVID-19 vaccine. Only in-frame clones appear in the TCRdb table, and some are missing; sequencing was by immunoSEQ multiplex PCR. There are about 120,000 clones in the sample; 81% occur only once, and 4% to 5% lies in the top ten. The sequenced sample was peripheral blood, obtained on day 0 of AZD1222 vaccination. These receptors all come from an adult in good health. Both conserved end residues are part of each CDR3. A D gene is named only where the DNA matches it firmly. Where a row states a size, it is once, few, many or the class of an expanded clone; other rows omit it.

V gene,clone size,J gene,D gene,CDR3 DNA,CDR3 protein
TRBV30,few,TRBJ1-5,TRBD1,TGTGCCTGGAGTGTTCTTGGACAGGGATCTGGGCCCCAGCATTTT,CAWSVLGQGSGPQHF
TRBV7-2,-,TRBJ2-2,-,TGTGCCAGCAGCTTCCAGGGGCGCGGGGAGCTGTTTTTT,CASSFQGRGELFF
TRBV5-6,few,TRBJ1-3,-,TGTGCCAGCAGCTTCTTGAGCTCTGGAAACACCATATATTTT,CASSFLSSGNTIYF
TRBV6-5,-,TRBJ2-7,TRBD1,TGTGCCAGCAGTAGGGACAGGAGTTCCTACGAGCAGTACTTC,CASSRDRSSYEQYF
TRBV5-1,-,TRBJ1-1,-,TGCGCCAGCAGCTCAGGGTGGAACACTGAAGCTTTCTTT,CASSSGWNTEAFF
TRBV27,-,TRBJ1-1,-,TGTGCCAGCAGTTTATACGGGGGGCGGTCAGAAGCTTTCTTT,CASSLYGGRSEAFF
TRBV5-5,-,TRBJ1-2,TRBD1,TGTGCCAGCAGCTCGGGACAGGGATATGGCTACACCTTC,CASSSGQGYGYTF
TRBV9,few,TRBJ2-3,-,TGTGCCAGCAGCTCAAAGAGGGGTAGTGATACGCAGTATTTT,CASSSKRGSDTQYF
TRBV4-3,-,TRBJ1-4,TRBD1,TGCGCCAGCAGCCAAGGGGGACAGCCGATTAATGAAAAACTGTTTTTT,CASSQGGQPINEKLFF
TRBV2,-,TRBJ2-7,TRBD1,TGTGCCAGCAGTGAAGTCAGGGGGCGCTGGGAGCAGTACTTC,CASSEVRGRWEQYF
TRBV7-2,few,TRBJ2-1,TRBD2,TGTGCCAGCAGCTTCACTAGCGGGAGTTTCAATGAGCAGTTCTTC,CASSFTSGSFNEQFF
TRBV28,-,TRBJ1-2,-,TGTGCCATTCAGGGGCCCCACCAATGGAGCTACACCTTC,CAIQGPHQWSYTF
TRBV7-2,-,TRBJ1-3,-,TGTGCCAGCAGCCCTACAGGCATCTCTGGAAACACCATATATTTT,CASSPTGISGNTIYF
TRBV2,-,TRBJ1-5,TRBD1,TGTGCCAGCAGACTGACAGGGTCCGAGCAGCCCCAGCATTTT,CASRLTGSEQPQHF